These 23 T cell receptor beta chains share one sample of origin, sequenced in a study of blood T cell repertoires in COVID-19. The protocol was immunoSEQ multiplex PCR, while the TCRdb copy is restricted to in-frame clones and leaves out a portion. The sample includes 100,000 to 150,000 clones, roughly two thirds of them seen just once. Sequencing was performed on peripheral blood. The source is a woman aged 70-85 years with acute or convalescent COVID-19.

This clone appeared a few times. The chain combines TRBV10-3 with TRBJ2-3; 9 positions match TRBD2. The CDR3 totals 15 residues. V dropped 5 bases and J dropped 5; count of bases not matched to a gene: 8. From germline, CDR1 is ENHRY and CDR2 SYGVKD. The CDR3 reads CAISWGGGAGDTQYF. As DNA, the CDR3 is TGTGCCATCAGTTGGGGCGGGGGGGCTGGAGATACGCAGTATTTT.

This clone turned up a few times. The chain uses TRBV9 and TRBJ2-3; no clear D gene. Germline CDR1 SGDLS, CDR2 YYNGEE. V shed 0 bases and J shed 5 bases, with 10 bases lying between them. This CDR3 has 14 residues. This CDR3 reads CASSVVPARDTQYF. CDR3 sequence (DNA): TGTGCCAGCAGCGTAGTCCCCGCCAGAGATACGCAGTATTTT.

This chain links TRBV6-1 with TRBJ2-1; no clear D. The germline V and J ends were trimmed by 3 bases and 6 bases, with 18 bases remaining between them. Germline values: CDR1 MNHNS, CDR2 SASEGT. This CDR3 is built from 16 residues. CDR3 bases: TGTGCCAGCAGTGATCGGCACAGTGGATGGTTCAATGAGCAGTTCTTC. Its translation: CASSDRHSGWFNEQFF.

The chain is built from TRBV19 and TRBJ1-4; 10 bases are a match to TRBD1. The CDR3 runs to 15 residues. The V gene's germline CDR1 is LNHDA and CDR2 SQIVND (reference sequence). Losses at the gene ends were 6 bases for V and 6 bases for J; bases not matched to a gene: 7. The CDR3 nucleotides are TGTGCCAGTAGCCGGGACAGGGGTGAAGATGAAAAACTGTTTTTT. Protein sequence: CASSRDRGEDEKLFF.

This rearrangement joins TRBV4-2 to TRBJ2-5; 10 nucleotides align to TRBD1. Germline assignment: CDR1 LGHNA and CDR2 YNFKEQ. The CDR3 contains 14 residues. Losses at the gene ends were 0 bases for V and 7 bases for J; bases not matched to a gene: 2. The CDR3 sequence is CASSQDRTGGTQYF. Here the CDR3 DNA reads TGTGCCAGCAGCCAAGATAGGACAGGGGGGACCCAGTACTTC.

V and J are TRBV18 and TRBJ1-1; no firm D call. The CDR3 sequence is 15 residues long. Trimming took off 6 bases at V and 3 bases at J, with 17 bases between the two ends. CDR1 is KGHSH and CDR2 is LQKENI in the germline V gene. CDR3 residues: CASSPKTGSYTEAFF. The CDR3 bases are TGTGCCAGCTCTCCAAAGACGGGGTCGTACACTGAAGCTTTCTTT. Full variable domain (remainder filled in from reference TRBV18 and TRBJ1-1): NAGVMQNPRHLVRRRGQEARLRCSPMKGHSHVYWYRQLPEEGLKFMVYLQKENIIDESGMPKERFSAEFPKEGPSILRIQQVVRGDSAAYFCASSPKTGSYTEAFFGQGTRLTVV.

The V call is TRBV6-2 or TRBV6-3, the J call TRBJ2-5, with 11 bases identical to TRBD1. The CDR3 is 15 residues long. With 6 bases clipped from V and 2 bases from J, the junction kept 5 bases outside the gene matches. Germline V gene data show CDR1 as MNHEY and CDR2 as SVGEGT. CDR3 loop: CASSHGTGGQETQYF. In nucleotides, the CDR3 is TGTGCCAGCAGCCACGGGACAGGGGGACAAGAGACCCAGTACTTC.

The chain employs TRBV4-1 and TRBJ2-7; 7 positions match TRBD2. V lost 1 base to trimming and J lost 4 bases; unmatched junction nucleotides: 10. The CDR3 has 16 amino acids. Germline V gives CDR1 MGHRA, CDR2 YSYEKL. CDR3 bases: TGCGCCAGCAGCCAAGGCCCCGGCGGGGGAGATTACGAGCAGTACTTC. Amino acids: CASSQGPGGGDYEQYF.

This chain uses TRBV11-2 with TRBJ2-3; D is unclear. Between the trimmed V and J ends, which lost 4 bases and 0 bases, there was a span of 8 bases. The CDR3 has 14 residues. The germline CDR1 and CDR2 sequences are SGHAT and FQNNGV. The CDR3 protein is CASSSDTSTDTQYF. In nucleotides, the CDR3 is TGTGCCAGCAGCTCTGACACTAGCACAGATACGCAGTATTTT.

This clone was counted once. CDR3 sequence (DNA): TGTGCCAGCAGTTTGGGGACAACCCCTGAGCAGTTCTTC. Its translation is CASSLGTTPEQFF. The chain links TRBV28 to TRBJ2-1, with a possible D match to TRBD1 (6 bases). Germline lookup yields CDR1 MDHEN and CDR2 SYDVKM. There are 13 residues in the CDR3. Trimming removed 3 bases from V and 9 bases from J, with 12 bases in between.

CDR3 residues: CASSQAGGTVYEQYF. In DNA form, the CDR3 reads TGCGCCAGCAGCCAAGCAGGGGGCACCGTCTACGAGCAGTACTTC. V and J are TRBV4-1 and TRBJ2-7, with 8 positions matching TRBD1. Germline values: CDR1 MGHRA, CDR2 YSYEKL. This CDR3 contains 15 residues. J lost 3 bases, V lost 1 base, and 5 bases had no gene match.

The chain uses TRBV7-2 and TRBJ1-2; D not certain. CDR1 is SGHTA, CDR2 FQGNSA, per germline. The CDR3 sequence is 14 residues long. Trimming left V 1 base short and J 4 bases short, with 10 bases between. The CDR3 DNA is TGTGCCAGCAGCTTAGAACTCTCTTCCTATGGCTACACCTTC. Its protein is CASSLELSSYGYTF.

This clone was seen a single time. V is TRBV4-1 and J is TRBJ2-7; 7 nucleotides align to TRBD2. Germline V gene lookup returns CDR1 MGHRA and CDR2 YSYEKL. Germline trimming cut 1 base from V and 0 bases from J; bases unmatched to any gene: 3. The CDR3 has 15 amino acids. The CDR3 coding sequence is TGCGCCAGCAGCCAAGTGGGCGGGAGCTCCTACGAGCAGTACTTC. This sequence encodes CASSQVGGSSYEQYF.

This chain links TRBV19 with TRBJ1-2, with D perhaps TRBD1 (5 bases). The CDR3 spans 15 residues. The V gene lost 0 bases and the J gene lost 4 bases, with 12 bases spanning the gap. Germline loops: CDR1 LNHDA, CDR2 SQIVND (reference sequence). In DNA, the CDR3 is TGTGCCAGTAGTATAGATCTGGCAGGGTCCTATGGCTACACCTTC. Translating gives CASSIDLAGSYGYTF.

The chain links TRBV7-2 to TRBJ1-3; TRBD1 aligns across 10 bases. There are 15 residues in the CDR3. V was pared by 5 bases and J by 4 bases, with 5 bases of the junction left unmatched. Germline lookup yields CDR1 SGHTA and CDR2 FQGNSA. CDR3 sequence: CASSKGQGSGNTIYF. The CDR3 DNA is TGTGCCAGCAGCAAGGGACAGGGGTCCGGAAACACCATATATTTT. The full variable domain, its missing parts supplied by reference TRBV7-2 and TRBJ1-3, is GAGVSQSPSNKVTEKGKDVELRCDPISGHTALYWYRQSLGQGLEFLIYFQGNSAPDKSGLPSDRFSAERTGGSVSTLTIQRTQQEDSAVYLCASSKGQGSGNTIYFGEGSWLTVV.

This clone was counted once. The chain links TRBV6-5 to TRBJ1-1, with TRBD1 identical over 7 bases. The J segment lost 9 bases and the V segment lost 4 bases, leaving 11 bases of the junction unmatched. This CDR3 region has 14 residues. Per germline, CDR1 MNHEY and CDR2 SVGAGI. The CDR3 sequence is CASSFQLLQGKAFF. CDR3 DNA: TGTGCCAGCAGTTTCCAACTTCTACAGGGGAAAGCTTTCTTT.

The chain joins TRBV6-6 to TRBJ2-6, with TRBD1 matching 10 bases. The CDR3 sequence is 18 residues long. Germline V gene lookup returns CDR1 MNHNY and CDR2 SVGAGI (reference sequence). After removal of 5 bases from V and 0 bases from J, the junction contained 7 bases not matched to a gene. CDR3 DNA sequence: TGTGCCAGCAGTCACACGGGACAGGGGCGCTCTGGGGCCAACGTCCTGACTTTC. Amino acid sequence: CASSHTGQGRSGANVLTF.

This clone has ten or more counts. The chain couples TRBV28 to TRBJ2-7; 8 bases agree with TRBD1. This CDR3 contains 20 residues. After removal of 6 bases from V and 7 bases from J, the junction contained 29 bases not matched to a gene. Germline CDR1 and CDR2: MDHEN and SYDVKM. CDR3: CASSLQTGGVGTGKLEEQYF. The CDR3 DNA is TGTGCCAGCAGCCTCCAGACCGGTGGCGTTGGGACAGGAAAACTGGAAGAGCAGTACTTC. Full variable domain (missing parts from reference TRBV28 and TRBJ2-7): DVKVTQSSRYLVKRTGEKVFLECVQDMDHENMFWYRQDPGLGLRLIYFSYDVKMKEKGDIPEGYSVSREKKERFSLILESASTNQTSMYLCASSLQTGGVGTGKLEEQYFGPGTRLTVT.

V and J are TRBV2 and TRBJ2-1; 9 bases agree with TRBD1. Losses at the gene ends were 6 bases for V and 0 bases for J; bases not matched to a gene: 6. CDR1 is SNHLY and CDR2 is FYNNEI in the germline V gene. CDR3 length: 16 amino acids. CDR3 sequence reads: CASRRDRVSSYNEQFF. For the CDR3, the DNA is TGTGCCAGCAGGAGGGACAGGGTAAGCTCCTACAATGAGCAGTTCTTC.

This chain's CDR3 is CAISKSGDLMGEQFF. CDR3 nucleotide sequence: TGTGCCATCAGTAAGAGCGGGGACTTAATGGGTGAGCAGTTCTTC. The chain uses TRBV10-3 and TRBJ2-1, with 7 bases identical to TRBD2. The germline V gene has CDR1 ENHRY and CDR2 SYGVKD. The CDR3 spans 15 residues. Germline trimming cut 5 bases from V and 9 bases from J; bases unmatched to any gene: 13.

The V and J genes are TRBV4-1 and TRBJ1-5; D uncertain. Germline assignment: CDR1 MGHRA and CDR2 YSYEKL. The V gene lost 1 base and the J gene lost 6 bases, with 16 bases spanning the gap. CDR3 length: 16 residues. The CDR3 DNA reads as TGCGCCAGCAGCCAAGTTTTCAGCCCGGGGAGTCAGCCCCAGCATTTT. The encoded protein is CASSQVFSPGSQPQHF.

This clone was seen only a few times. This chain uses TRBV29-1 with TRBJ2-7; D ambiguous. Trimming took 6 bases from V and 2 from J, leaving 14 bases between them. CDR3 length equals 13 residues. CDR1 is SQVTM and CDR2 is ANQGSEA in the germline V gene. In DNA, the CDR3 is TGCAGCGTGGAATTAGAGTCCACCTACGAGCAGTACTTC. This translates into CSVELESTYEQYF.

This chain connects TRBV27 to TRBJ1-5; possibly TRBD1 for D (5 bases). V was cut by 3 bases and J by 6 bases, with 9 bases left in between. Germline CDR1 and CDR2: MNHEY and SMNVEV (reference sequence). The CDR3 extends over 13 amino acids. CDR3 DNA sequence: TGTGCCAGCAGTTTTTCAGGGCGTCAGCCCCAGCATTTT. Its translation: CASSFSGRQPQHF.